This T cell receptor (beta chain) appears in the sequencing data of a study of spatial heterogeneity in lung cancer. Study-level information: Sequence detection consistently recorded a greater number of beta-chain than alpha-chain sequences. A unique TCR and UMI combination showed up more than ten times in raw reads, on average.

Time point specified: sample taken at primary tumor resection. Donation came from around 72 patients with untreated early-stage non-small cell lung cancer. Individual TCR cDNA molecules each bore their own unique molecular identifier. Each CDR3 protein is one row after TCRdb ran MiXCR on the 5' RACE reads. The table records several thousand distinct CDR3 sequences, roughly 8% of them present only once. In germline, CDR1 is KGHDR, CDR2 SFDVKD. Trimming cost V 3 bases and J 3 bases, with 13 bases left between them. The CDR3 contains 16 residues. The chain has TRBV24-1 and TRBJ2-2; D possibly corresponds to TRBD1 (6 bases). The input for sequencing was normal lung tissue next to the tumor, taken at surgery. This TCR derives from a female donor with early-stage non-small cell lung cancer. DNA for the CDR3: TGTGCCACCAGTGATCACAGGGAATACGACACCGGGGAGCTGTTTTTT. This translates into CATSDHREYDTGELFF.